These 16 T cell receptor beta chains originate from one sample sequenced in a study of blood T cell repertoires in COVID-19. Here immunoSEQ multiplex PCR was the method, and the copy in TCRdb shows in-frame clones only, minus some. This table holds approximately 90,000 clones, roughly 84% found once. Source material: peripheral blood. The origin of the receptors is a human donor in a cohort sampled during active COVID-19.

The chain uses TRBV5-1 and TRBJ2-7, with 8 bases fitting TRBD1. The germline CDR1 and CDR2 sequences are SGHRS and YFSETQ. This CDR3 contains 15 residues. The V and J ends lost 3 bases and 6 bases, in that order; junction bases with no gene match: 11. The CDR3 nucleotides are TGCGCCAGCAGCTCAGAGATGAGACAGGGGAGCGAGCAGTACTTC. Its translation: CASSSEMRQGSEQYF.

The V gene is TRBV5-5, the J gene TRBJ1-4; maybe TRBD1 (5 bases). Per germline, CDR1 SGHKS and CDR2 YYEKEE (reference sequence). The CDR3 is made up of 15 amino acids. The V end was cut by 1 base, the J end by 8 bases, with 15 bases between. The CDR3 DNA reads as TGTGCCAGCAGCTTGATTGTAGCGGGGGTAGAAAAACTGTTTTTT. Protein sequence: CASSLIVAGVEKLFF.

The chain is built from TRBV30 and TRBJ1-6; D uncertain. CDR3 length: 10 residues. V was trimmed by 6 bases and J by 11 bases, leaving 8 bases between them. CDR1 GTSNPN and CDR2 SVGIG come from the germline V gene (reference sequence). The CDR3 loop is CACGSAPLHF. The CDR3 bases are TGTGCCTGTGGGAGTGCACCCCTCCACTTT.

The rearrangement uses TRBV9 and TRBJ2-5; D perhaps matches TRBD1 (5 bases). The V end was cut by 0 bases, the J end by 3 bases, with 12 bases between. This CDR3 spans 15 amino acids. The germline V gene encodes CDR1 SGDLS and CDR2 YYNGEE. The CDR3 DNA reads TGTGCCAGCAGCGTAGTCCCCGACAGAAAAGAGACCCAGTACTTC. Translated: CASSVVPDRKETQYF.

This clone occurred a few times. Mismatch with germline at one junction end may stem from a read error. For the CDR3, the DNA is TGTGCCAGCAGCTTGGGGACTGAGAGGCTTTTT. Protein sequence: CASSLGTERLF. The chain has TRBV11-2 and TRBJ2-3, with D perhaps matching TRBD2 (6 bases). This CDR3 has 11 residues. Looked up from germline, CDR1 is SGHAT and CDR2 is FQNNGV.

V and J are TRBV10-3 and TRBJ1-4, with D possibly TRBD1 on 6 matching bases. The V end lost 9 bases, the J end lost 7 bases, and 12 bases lay between the germline ends. The CDR3 sequence is 12 residues long. Per the germline V gene, CDR1 is ENHRY and CDR2 is SYGVKD. CDR3 sequence: CAIGQYPEKLFF. The CDR3 DNA follows: TGTGCCATTGGACAGTATCCTGAAAAACTGTTTTTT.

The chain employs TRBV30 and TRBJ1-4; 10 positions match TRBD1. The CDR3 length is 16 residues. The V gene's germline CDR1 is GTSNPN and CDR2 SVGIG (reference sequence). The junction had 13 bases not matched to a gene; V was cut back by 5 bases and J by 7 bases. Here the CDR3 DNA reads TGTGCCTGGCGAAGAGGGACAGGGGCGCTCCTTGAAAAACTGTTTTTT. This translates into CAWRRGTGALLEKLFF.

The sample holds one count of this clone. The V gene is TRBV30, the J gene TRBJ2-1; 11 bases match TRBD2. Germline trimming cut 1 base from V and 7 bases from J; bases unmatched to any gene: 6. CDR3 size: 15 residues. Per the germline V gene, CDR1 is GTSNPN and CDR2 is SVGIG (reference sequence). The CDR3 nucleotides are TGTGCCTGGAGTGGGTGGCTAGCGGGAGGAAATGAGCAGTTCTTC. It specifies CAWSGWLAGGNEQFF.

The chain uses TRBV9 and TRBJ2-1, with D possibly matching TRBD2 (6 bases). This CDR3 spans 15 amino acids. Germline V gene lookup returns CDR1 SGDLS and CDR2 YYNGEE. Trimming cost V 0 bases and J 3 bases, with 10 bases left between them. Here the CDR3 reads CASSVDSGSYNEQFF. In DNA, the CDR3 is TGTGCCAGCAGCGTAGATAGCGGTAGCTACAATGAGCAGTTCTTC.

Concerning this clone itself: This specimen includes other DNA sequences encoding the same CDR3. The chain carries TRBV6-1 and TRBJ2-5, with D unclear. The CDR3 is made up of 12 amino acids. The V end lost 2 bases, the J end lost 4 bases, and 5 bases lay between the germline ends. Per germline, CDR1 MNHNS and CDR2 SASEGT. The DNA of the CDR3 is TGTGCCAGCAGTGAATCAGGAGAGACCCAGTACTTC. Protein: CASSESGETQYF.

The gene calls are TRBV6-4 and TRBJ1-5, with 9 bases fitting TRBD1. Germline V gives CDR1 MRHNA, CDR2 SNTAGT. With 9 bases clipped from V and 6 bases from J, the junction kept 18 bases outside the gene matches. This CDR3 has 17 residues. CDR3 in amino acids: CARTCGTGRGQGQPQHF. In DNA, the CDR3 is TGTGCCAGGACGTGTGGGACAGGGAGGGGTCAGGGTCAGCCCCAGCATTTT.

The V call is TRBV9, the J call TRBJ1-3; D uncertain. CDR3 length equals 14 residues. Germline CDR1 is SGDLS and CDR2 is YYNGEE. V lost 0 bases to trimming and J lost 2 bases, with 6 bases between them. Here the CDR3 reads CASSVGRTGNTIYF. Here the CDR3 DNA reads TGTGCCAGCAGCGTAGGCAGGACTGGAAACACCATATATTTT.

The V call is TRBV28, the J call TRBJ1-2; 9 bases align to TRBD1. This CDR3 is built from 16 residues. CDR1 MDHEN and CDR2 SYDVKM come from the germline V gene. Unmatched junction bases numbered 10, after V lost 5 bases and J lost 3 bases. CDR3 region: CASSPATGGIDYGYTF. DNA of the CDR3: TGTGCCAGCAGTCCGGCGACAGGGGGAATTGACTATGGCTACACCTTC.

The chain links TRBV5-6 to TRBJ1-1; D is unclear. Germline V CDR1 and CDR2: SGHDT, YYEEEE. Deletions cut 0 bases from V and 4 bases from J, with 16 bases between. The CDR3 extends over 16 amino acids. For the CDR3, the DNA is TGTGCCAGCAGCTTGGGAAGGCGGGGATACTTCACTGAAGCTTTCTTT. Translation gives CASSLGRRGYFTEAFF.

This chain uses TRBV3-1 (or the pseudogene TRBV3-2) with TRBJ2-1, with D possibly being TRBD2 (6 bases). The V and J ends lost 0 bases and 13 bases respectively, with 13 bases between them. CDR3 length equals 13 residues. Germline CDR1 is LGHDT and CDR2 is YNNKEL (reference sequence). The CDR3 DNA is TGTGCCAGCAGCCAAGATCCGGAGCGGGCACAGTTCTTC. It translates to CASSQDPERAQFF.

This clone was picked up a small number of times. The chain is built from TRBV15 and TRBJ1-5, with unresolved D. CDR1 and CDR2 (germline): LNHNV, YYDKDF (reference sequence). This CDR3 region has 13 residues. V lost 0 bases to trimming and J lost 7 bases, with 7 bases between them. CDR3 coding DNA: TGTGCCACCAGCAGAGATTTGGGCCAGCCCCAGCATTTT. Protein: CATSRDLGQPQHF.